This TCR beta chain was captured by sequencing in a study of breast tumors, draining lymph nodes, adjacent tissues. The lymph nodes were axillary draining lymph nodes from breast cancer patients. This clonotype has at least ten counts. MiXCR, applied by TCRdb to the multiplex PCR reads, yields one record per CDR3 protein. Seen here are about 140,000 distinct CDR3 sequences, approximately 32% observed once, and the top ten hold around 2.3%. The CDR3 loop spans 15 amino acids. Germline-derived CDR1 and CDR2 are SGHRS and YFSETQ. Trimming removed 4 bases at V and 0 bases at J, with 13 bases between. This sequence joins TRBV5-1 and TRBJ1-2; a weak D match, TRBD1 (5 bases). Source material: axillary lymph node tissue. The sequence was collected from a female donor with breast cancer. Some clones in this sample may be carry-over from other donors' samples. CDR3: CASSPDGHTNYGYTF. CDR3 DNA: TGCGCCAGCAGCCCAGACGGACACACTAACTATGGCTACACCTTC.